Here is one T cell receptor (beta chain) with its context. TCRdb keeps only in-frame clones here, not all; method: immunoSEQ multiplex PCR. The sample lists about 310,000 clones; around nine tenths were seen once. The data are from a study of blood T cell repertoires in COVID-19. Germline CDR1 is SEHNR and CDR2 is FQNEAQ (reference sequence). The CDR3 covers 18 residues. J was trimmed by 0 bases and V by 4 bases; bases with no gene match: 12. The origin of this receptor is a man over 45 with active or convalescent COVID-19. The chain carries TRBV7-9 and TRBJ2-1, with 7 positions matching TRBD2. Material for sequencing was peripheral blood. Written as DNA, the CDR3 is TGTGCCAGCAGCTCCCCCGGGGGAGCGGGAAGCTCCTACAATGAGCAGTTCTTC. This sequence encodes CASSSPGGAGSSYNEQFF. Full variable domain (outside the CDR3, taken from reference TRBV7-9 and TRBJ2-1): DTGVSQNPRHKITKRGQNVTFRCDPISEHNRLYWYRQTLGQGPEFLTYFQNEAQLEKSRLLSDRFSAERPKGSFSTLEIQRTEQGDSAMYLCASSSPGGAGSSYNEQFFGPGTRLTVL.